What follows are 18 T cell receptor beta chains derived from one specimen sequenced in a study of CD8 T cells in ankylosing spondylitis. TCRdb called the 5' RACE reads again in MiXCR, with one record for every CDR3 protein. The table records approximately 220,000 distinct CDR3 sequences, around 24% of them present only once. Sequenced sample: blood, either unsorted or a sorted T cell fraction (not recorded which). These receptors were obtained from a male donor with ankylosing spondylitis or in good health (not recorded which).

This clonotype was detected ten times or more. The chain has TRBV20-1 and TRBJ2-1; 8 bases are a match to TRBD2. Germline CDR1 is DFQATT and CDR2 is SNEGSKA (reference sequence). This CDR3 spans 15 amino acids. The junction had 6 bases not matched to a gene; V was cut back by 5 bases and J by 0 bases. The CDR3 loop reads CSAWQGTSSYNEQFF. The CDR3 coding sequence is TGCAGTGCTTGGCAGGGGACTAGCTCCTACAATGAGCAGTTCTTC.

This clonotype was counted many times. The chain couples TRBV7-6 to TRBJ2-3, with 11 bases that match TRBD2. The CDR3 spans 18 residues. Losses at the gene ends were 3 bases for V and 1 base for J; bases not matched to a gene: 9. CDR1 and CDR2 from the germline V gene are SGHVS and FNYEAQ. The CDR3 here is CASSFRTSGRHGTDTQYF. In DNA, the CDR3 is TGTGCCAGCAGCTTTAGAACTAGCGGGAGACACGGCACAGATACGCAGTATTTT. Full variable domain (outside the CDR3, taken from reference TRBV7-6 and TRBJ2-3): GAGVSQSPRYKVTKRGQDVALRCDPISGHVSLYWYRQALGQGPEFLTYFNYEAQQDKSGLPNDRFSAERPEGSISTLTIQRTEQRDSAMYRCASSFRTSGRHGTDTQYFGPGTRLTVL.

CDR3 bases: TGTGCCAGCACCTCCCGGGACAGAGGTTATTCACCCCTCCACTTT. Its translation: CASTSRDRGYSPLHF. The chain joins TRBV27 to TRBJ1-6; 7 positions agree with TRBD1. From germline, CDR1 is MNHEY and CDR2 SMNVEV (reference sequence). V shed 7 bases, J shed 8 bases, and the junction held 11 bases outside the gene matches. This CDR3 is 15 amino acids long.

This chain links TRBV20-1 with TRBJ2-5; a weak D match, TRBD2 (6 bases). Germline values: CDR1 DFQATT, CDR2 SNEGSKA (reference sequence). This CDR3 region has 15 residues. The V gene lost 2 bases and the J gene lost 5 bases, with 18 bases spanning the gap. CDR3 DNA sequence: TGCAGTGCTAGATTTCCCGGGGGTAGCAGGGAGACCCAGTACTTC. Translated, it gives CSARFPGGSRETQYF.

This clonotype has a handful of counts. V and J are TRBV5-1 and TRBJ2-3; tentative D call: TRBD2 (5 bases). V lost 2 bases and J lost 6, with 13 bases in between. This CDR3 has 14 amino acids. CDR1 and CDR2 from the germline V gene are SGHRS and YFSETQ. CDR3 sequence: CASSFSDQRDTQYF. The CDR3 bases are TGCGCCAGCAGCTTTTCGGATCAGCGGGATACGCAGTATTTT.

The CDR3 reads CASSYGLAGNEQFF. CDR3 DNA sequence: TGTGCCAGCAGTTACGGACTAGCCGGCAATGAGCAGTTCTTC. This chain uses TRBV12-3 or TRBV12-4 with TRBJ2-1, with 8 positions matching TRBD2. The CDR3 has 14 amino acids. V shed 4 bases, J shed 6 bases, and the junction held 5 bases outside the gene matches.

This sequence joins TRBV21-1 and TRBJ2-7. TRBV21-1 represents a pseudogene. The CDR3 runs to 15 residues. The CDR3 protein is CASSKSGFTTYEQYF. The CDR3 DNA is TGTGCCAGCAGCAAATCGGGATTCACCACGTACGAGCAGTACTTC.

This clonotype was counted ten times or more. The chain uses TRBV20-1 and TRBJ2-1; 9 nucleotides match TRBD1. The junction had 8 bases not matched to a gene; V was cut back by 0 bases and J by 8 bases. The CDR3 runs to 15 residues. Germline V CDR1 and CDR2: DFQATT, SNEGSKA (reference sequence). The CDR3 spells CSARETDRGGDEQFF. The CDR3 coding sequence is TGCAGTGCTAGAGAGACGGACAGGGGAGGGGATGAGCAGTTCTTC.

As regards this clonotype: This may come from a read error, since a much larger clone is one base off. The CDR3 ends on some other residue instead of the conserved phenylalanine or tryptophan, so this is likely a read error. This chain connects TRBV6-1 to TRBJ2-7, with D maybe TRBD1 (5 bases). The CDR3 sequence is 14 residues long. Trimming pared 6 bases from V and 2 bases from J, leaving 14 bases between. Per the germline V gene, CDR1 is MNHNS and CDR2 is SASEGT. CDR3 sequence reads: CASRRDSPPYEQYS. CDR3 sequence (DNA): TGTGCCAGCAGGCGCGACAGTCCCCCCTACGAGCAGTACTCC.

The chain has TRBV20-1 and TRBJ2-1; tentatively, D is TRBD2 (5 bases). There are 14 residues in the CDR3. Germline V gives CDR1 DFQATT, CDR2 SNEGSKA (reference sequence). V was shortened by 0 bases and J by 7 bases, with 13 bases between the two germline ends. CDR3 sequence reads: CSARDPARGNEQFF. Written as DNA, the CDR3 is TGCAGTGCTAGAGACCCCGCCCGAGGGAATGAGCAGTTCTTC.

This clonotype was seen only a few times. The V call is TRBV5-1, the J call TRBJ2-1, with D hard to call. V dropped 2 bases and J dropped 10 bases, with 22 bases sitting between them. Per germline, CDR1 SGHRS and CDR2 YFSETQ. The CDR3 runs to 16 residues. CDR3 residues: CASSLGKTSSSKEQFF. For the CDR3, the DNA is TGCGCCAGCAGCTTAGGGAAGACTTCCTCCTCCAAAGAGCAGTTCTTC.

This clonotype has just a few counts. The chain carries TRBV20-1 and TRBJ2-1; TRBD1 is a possible D gene (7 bases). Germline CDR1 DFQATT, CDR2 SNEGSKA (reference sequence). Between the trimmed V and J ends, which lost 6 bases and 7 bases, there was a span of 13 bases. The CDR3 has 12 amino acids. The chain's CDR3 is CSATTGRNEQFF. The CDR3 region has the DNA TGCAGTGCGACGACAGGGAGGAATGAGCAGTTCTTC.

The rearrangement links TRBV24-1 to TRBJ2-2, with no clear D. CDR1 is KGHDR and CDR2 is SFDVKD in the germline V gene. The CDR3 length is 14 residues. Deletions cut 4 bases from V and 6 bases from J, with 11 bases between. The CDR3 here is CATSDPSRSGELFF. The CDR3 bases are TGTGCCACCAGTGACCCGTCTAGGTCCGGGGAGCTGTTTTTT.

Ten or more counts support this clonotype. The chain links TRBV29-1 to TRBJ1-5; 7 bases are a match to TRBD1. The J segment lost 6 bases and the V segment lost 5 bases, leaving 7 bases of the junction unmatched. This CDR3 contains 13 residues. The germline gives CDR1 SQVTM, CDR2 ANQGSEA. The CDR3 loop is CSVLTAGGQPQHF. Here the CDR3 DNA reads TGCAGCGTTTTGACGGCAGGGGGTCAGCCCCAGCATTTT.

At least ten counts were recorded for this clonotype. This rearrangement joins TRBV20-1 to TRBJ2-2; D may be TRBD1 (6 bases). In germline, CDR1 is DFQATT, CDR2 SNEGSKA (reference sequence). V was clipped by 6 bases and J by 5 bases, with 13 bases between them. The CDR3 covers 13 residues. The CDR3 nucleotides read TGCAGTGCGGACCACAGGGTAACCGGGGAGCTGTTTTTT. This codes for CSADHRVTGELFF.

For this clonotype: This could be a read error, since a much larger clone is one nucleotide away. The chain carries TRBV6-2 or TRBV6-3 and TRBJ2-1; TRBD1 matches 10 bases. CDR3 length: 14 residues. Germline assignment: CDR1 MNHEY and CDR2 SVGEGT. V trimming: 4 bases; J trimming: 12 bases; junction bases outside the gene matches: 9. For the CDR3, the DNA is TGTGCCAGCAGTTGGAGACAGGGGGCTGATGTGCAGTTCTTC. Amino acid sequence: CASSWRQGADVQFF.

The chain recombines TRBV20-1 with TRBJ1-2, with D unresolved. This CDR3 has 13 residues. Germline loops: CDR1 DFQATT, CDR2 SNEGSKA (reference sequence). The V end was cut by 4 bases, the J end by 2 bases, with 11 bases between. Written as DNA, the CDR3 is TGCAGTGCTATTCAACCGCTCAACTATGGCTACACCTTC. Protein sequence: CSAIQPLNYGYTF.

This clonotype was observed many times. The chain employs TRBV11-2 and TRBJ2-4; D is unclear. Germline assignment: CDR1 SGHAT and CDR2 FQNNGV. The CDR3 sequence is 14 residues long. Trimming cost V 5 bases and J 7 bases, with 15 bases left between them. Written as DNA, the CDR3 is TGTGCCAGCAGCCTATCTTTCATTCGGAACATTCAGTACTTC. Amino acids: CASSLSFIRNIQYF. Full variable domain (remainder filled in from reference TRBV11-2 and TRBJ2-4): EAGVAQSPRYKIIEKRQSVAFWCNPISGHATLYWYQQILGQGPKLLIQFQNNGVVDDSQLPKDRFSAERLKGVDSTLKIQPAKLEDSAVYLCASSLSFIRNIQYFGAGTRLSVL.